This T cell receptor beta chain was sequenced for a study of T cells in Graves' hyperthyroidism and ophthalmopathy. Findings and caveats of the study: Among thyroid clonotypes expanded above 0.001, most also appeared in blood.

From germline, CDR1 is SGDLS and CDR2 YYNGEE. This CDR3 has 14 amino acids. J was trimmed by 7 bases and V by 3 bases; bases with no gene match: 5. Template material for amplifying TCR beta CDR3 regions consisted of RNA transcripts. The study used the HTBI primer set for a first-round RT-PCR of the TCR CDR3. Via MiXCR, TCRdb re-called the multiplex PCR reads, giving one row per CDR3 protein. Here the sample spans more than 650,000 distinct CDR3 sequences, around 15% being singletons. With regard to this clonotype: The antigen remains unidentified.

Fresh 10 ml peripheral blood yielded PBMCs. The sample was blood. The chain carries TRBV9 and TRBJ2-1, with 9 bases matching TRBD1. The source of this sequence is a woman aged 18-29 years with Graves' hyperthyroidism. The CDR3 protein is CASSEGQGTNEQFF. DNA for the CDR3: TGTGCCAGCAGCGAAGGACAGGGGACGAATGAGCAGTTCTTC.